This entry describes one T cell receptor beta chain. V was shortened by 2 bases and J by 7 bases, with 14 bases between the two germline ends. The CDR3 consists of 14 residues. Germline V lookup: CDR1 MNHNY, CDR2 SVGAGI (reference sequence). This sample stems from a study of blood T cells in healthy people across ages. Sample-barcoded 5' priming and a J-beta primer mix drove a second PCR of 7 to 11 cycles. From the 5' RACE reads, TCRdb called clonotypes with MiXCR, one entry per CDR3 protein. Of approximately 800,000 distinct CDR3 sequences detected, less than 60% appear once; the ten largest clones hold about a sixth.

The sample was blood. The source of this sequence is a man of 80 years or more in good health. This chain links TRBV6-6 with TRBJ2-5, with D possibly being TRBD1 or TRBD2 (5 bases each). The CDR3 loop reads CASSYPGREVTQYF. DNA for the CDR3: TGTGCCAGCAGTTACCCGGGACGGGAAGTGACCCAGTACTTC.